A selection of T cell receptor beta chains follows, all from one sample in a study of blood T cell repertoires in COVID-19. TCRdb's table, derived via immunoSEQ multiplex PCR, lists solely in-frame clones and lacks some. The sample consists of under 250,000 clones, around 84% of them appearing once. Sequences were obtained from PBMCs or T cells enriched from blood (not recorded which). These receptors came from a man aged 40-49 years who had recovered from COVID-19. The CDR3 runs from the conserved cysteine through the conserved F or W. Each record gives: clone size, J gene, CDR3 length, V gene, D gene, CDR3 protein, CDR3 DNA. A D gene is named only where the DNA matches it firmly. Size is stated for part of the rows, as once, few or many counts, or as a class when the clone is expanded.

>.|TRBJ2-3|13|TRBV29-1|.
CSVRRIVTDTQYF
TGCAGCGTTCGCAGGATCGTTACAGATACGCAGTATTTT
>.|TRBJ2-2|14|TRBV9|.
CASSVAPGAGELFF
TGTGCCAGCAGCGTAGCTCCCGGGGCCGGGGAGCTGTTTTTT
>.|TRBJ1-4|16|TRBV4-1|.
CASSRGHLREGEKLFF
TGCGCCAGCAGCCGCGGACACTTACGTGAAGGCGAAAAACTGTTTTTT
>.|TRBJ2-5|14|TRBV2|.
CASGAGLRRETQYF
TGTGCCAGCGGTGCAGGTTTGAGAAGAGAGACCCAGTACTTC
>.|TRBJ1-1|13|TRBV18|TRBD1
CASSQGARTEAFF
TGTGCCAGCTCACAGGGGGCTAGAACTGAAGCTTTCTTT
>.|TRBJ2-2|15|TRBV7-2|TRBD1
CASSPRTGGSGELFF
TGTGCCAGCAGCCCTAGGACAGGGGGGAGCGGGGAGCTGTTTTTT
>.|TRBJ2-1|13|TRBV29-1|TRBD2
CSVYGLAGGPQFF
TGCAGCGTTTACGGACTAGCGGGGGGGCCCCAGTTCTTC
>.|TRBJ2-2|18|TRBV5-1|TRBD2
CASSLDLLAGDGTGELFF
TGCGCCAGCAGCTTGGATCTACTAGCGGGAGATGGCACCGGGGAGCTGTTTTTT
>.|TRBJ2-7|15|TRBV3-1/TRBV3-2|TRBD1
CASSQDEGASYEQYF
TGTGCCAGCAGCCAAGATGAGGGGGCTTCCTACGAGCAGTACTTC
>.|TRBJ2-7|13|TRBV6-5|.
CASRETTSYEQYF
TGTGCCAGCAGAGAGACAACGTCCTACGAGCAGTACTTC
>.|TRBJ2-7|15|TRBV2|.
CASSELWPSTYEQYF
TGTGCCAGCAGTGAACTTTGGCCAAGTACCTACGAGCAGTACTTC
>once|TRBJ1-3|17|TRBV28|.
CASSSDSLLLSGNTIYF
TGTGCCAGCAGTTCGGACAGCCTCCTACTCTCTGGAAACACCATATATTTT
>.|TRBJ1-2|13|TRBV30|TRBD1
CAWSVGTGNGYTF
TGTGCCTGGAGTGTTGGGACAGGGAATGGCTACACCTTC
>.|TRBJ2-7|11|TRBV20-1|.
CSASRGYEQYF
TGCAGTGCTAGTAGGGGATACGAGCAGTACTTC
>.|TRBJ2-5|14|TRBV2|.
CASIFRAAQETQYF
TGTGCCAGCATCTTTCGAGCTGCCCAAGAGACCCAGTACTTC
>.|TRBJ2-5|14|TRBV28|TRBD2
CASSLSGGQETQYF
TGTGCCAGCAGTTTATCCGGGGGGCAAGAGACCCAGTACTTC
>.|TRBJ1-3|16|TRBV5-1|.
CASSLVAGVSGNTIYF
TGCGCCAGCAGCTTGGTTGCGGGGGTCTCTGGAAACACCATATATTTT
>.|TRBJ1-1|13|TRBV12-3/TRBV12-4|.
CASSHGGRTEAFF
TGTGCCAGCAGCCATGGGGGCAGGACTGAAGCTTTCTTT
>once|TRBJ2-7|15|TRBV9|TRBD1
CASSGGQGTPYEQYF
TGTGCCAGCAGCGGTGGACAGGGGACCCCCTACGAGCAGTACTTC
>.|TRBJ2-7|15|TRBV18|.
CASSPLDRGGYEQYF
TGTGCCAGCTCACCATTAGACAGGGGAGGGTACGAGCAGTACTTC
>.|TRBJ2-5|15|TRBV30|TRBD2
CAWSVPSGGAETQYF
TGTGCCTGGAGTGTACCTAGCGGGGGGGCGGAGACCCAGTACTTC
>few|TRBJ1-2|12|TRBV30|.
CAWSLRVTGYTF
TGTGCCTGGAGCCTCCGGGTCACCGGCTACACCTTC
>.|TRBJ2-3|17|TRBV11-2|TRBD1
CASSLTGTGDVGDTQYF
TGTGCCAGCAGCTTAACCGGGACAGGGGACGTGGGAGATACGCAGTATTTT
>.|TRBJ2-1|12|TRBV12-3/TRBV12-4|.
CASSTPPGEQFF
TGTGCCAGCAGCACCCCCCCCGGTGAGCAGTTCTTC
>.|TRBJ2-2|15|TRBV5-1|TRBD1
CASSPLRGQNGELFF
TGCGCCAGCAGCCCTCTGAGGGGACAGAACGGGGAGCTGTTTTTT
>.|TRBJ2-5|13|TRBV19|TRBD1
CASSTGGQGTQYF
TGTGCCAGTAGTACAGGGGGACAGGGGACCCAGTACTTC
>.|TRBJ2-3|14|TRBV28|TRBD2
CASSFGRETDTQYF
TGTGCCAGCAGTTTCGGGCGGGAGACAGATACGCAGTATTTT
>.|TRBJ2-7|14|TRBV27|TRBD1
CASSLLTGGGEQYF
TGTGCCAGCAGTTTATTAACAGGGGGCGGTGAGCAGTACTTC
>.|TRBJ1-1|15|TRBV9|.
CASSRHGGMNTEAFF
TGTGCCAGCAGCCGGCACGGAGGAATGAACACTGAAGCTTTCTTT
>.|TRBJ1-3|15|TRBV27|TRBD1
CASSPGTGAGNTIYF
TGTGCCAGCAGTCCGGGGACAGGGGCTGGAAACACCATATATTTT
>once|TRBJ1-4|13|TRBV27|.
CASSPPPTGKLFF
TGTGCCAGCAGTCCCCCCCCGACTGGCAAACTGTTTTTT
>.|TRBJ1-2|14|TRBV27|.
CASRGLAGNYGYTF
TGTGCCAGCAGGGGATTGGCAGGGAACTATGGCTACACCTTC
>.|TRBJ2-1|16|TRBV19|.
CASSIAGQLNYNEQFF
TGTGCCAGTAGTATCGCGGGACAGCTAAACTACAATGAGCAGTTCTTC
>.|TRBJ2-3|17|TRBV11-2|.
CASSSRGGEGLTDTQYF
TGTGCCAGCAGCTCTCGAGGGGGGGAGGGTCTCACAGATACGCAGTATTTT
>.|TRBJ1-1|13|TRBV29-1|TRBD1
CSARTGGNTEAFF
TGCAGCGCGCGGACAGGGGGCAACACTGAAGCTTTCTTT
>once|TRBJ1-2|14|TRBV3-1/TRBV3-2|TRBD1
CASSHADRGGGYTF
TGTGCCAGCAGCCACGCAGACAGGGGCGGTGGCTACACCTTC
>.|TRBJ2-2|16|TRBV7-3|.
CASSLVGPTNTGELFF
TGTGCCAGCAGCTTAGTGGGGCCCACGAACACCGGGGAGCTGTTTTTT